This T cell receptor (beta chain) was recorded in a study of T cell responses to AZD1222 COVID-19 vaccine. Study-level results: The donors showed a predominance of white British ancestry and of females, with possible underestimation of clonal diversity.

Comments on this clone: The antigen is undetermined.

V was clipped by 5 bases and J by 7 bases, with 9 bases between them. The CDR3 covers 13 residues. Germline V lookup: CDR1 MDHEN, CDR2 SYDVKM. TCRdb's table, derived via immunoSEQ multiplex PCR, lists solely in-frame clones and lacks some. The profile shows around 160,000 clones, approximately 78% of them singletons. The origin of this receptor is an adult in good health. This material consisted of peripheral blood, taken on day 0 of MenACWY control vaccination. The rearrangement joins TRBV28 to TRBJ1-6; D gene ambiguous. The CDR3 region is CASSGQMNSPLHF. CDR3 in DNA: TGTGCCAGCAGTGGGCAGATGAATTCACCCCTCCACTTT.